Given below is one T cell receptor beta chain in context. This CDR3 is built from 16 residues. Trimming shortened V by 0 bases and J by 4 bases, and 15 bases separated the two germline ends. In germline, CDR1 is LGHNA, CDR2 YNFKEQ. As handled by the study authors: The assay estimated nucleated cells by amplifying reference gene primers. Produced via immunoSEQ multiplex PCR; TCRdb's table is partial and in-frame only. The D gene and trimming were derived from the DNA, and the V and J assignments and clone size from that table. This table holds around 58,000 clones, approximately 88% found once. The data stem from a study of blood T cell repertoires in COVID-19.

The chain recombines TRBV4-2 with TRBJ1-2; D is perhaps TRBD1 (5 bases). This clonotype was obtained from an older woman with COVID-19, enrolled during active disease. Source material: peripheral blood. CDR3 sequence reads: CASSQDDSQGIYGYTF. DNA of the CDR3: TGTGCCAGCAGCCAAGATGATTCTCAGGGCATCTATGGCTACACCTTC.